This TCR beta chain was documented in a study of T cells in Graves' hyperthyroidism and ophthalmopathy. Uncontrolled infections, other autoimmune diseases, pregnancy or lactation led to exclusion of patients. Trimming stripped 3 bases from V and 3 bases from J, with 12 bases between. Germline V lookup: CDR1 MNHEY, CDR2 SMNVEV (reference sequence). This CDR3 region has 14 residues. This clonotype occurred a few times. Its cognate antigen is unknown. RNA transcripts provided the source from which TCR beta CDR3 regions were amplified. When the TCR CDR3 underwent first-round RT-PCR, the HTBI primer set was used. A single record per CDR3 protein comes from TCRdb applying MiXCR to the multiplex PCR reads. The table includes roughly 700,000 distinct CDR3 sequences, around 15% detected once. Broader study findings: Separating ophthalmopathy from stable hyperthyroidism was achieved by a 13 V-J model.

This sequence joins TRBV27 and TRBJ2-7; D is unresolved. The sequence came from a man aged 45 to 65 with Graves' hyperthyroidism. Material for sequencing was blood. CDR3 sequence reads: CASSLSNMGYEQYF. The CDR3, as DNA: TGTGCCAGCAGTTTGAGTAACATGGGCTACGAGCAGTACTTC.